This TCR beta chain was profiled in a study of T cells after yellow fever vaccination. The wider study: EM, EMRA, CM and Tscm memory subsets were separated by sorting (using CD3, CD45RA, CCR7 and CD95).

The CDR3 runs 16 residues. V was clipped by 1 base and J by 6 bases, with 18 bases between them. Germline values: CDR1 LGHNA, CDR2 YNFKEQ. Study-level points and caveats: After the booster, about 95% of CD4 and 88% of CD8 primary-response clones were re-detected.

Production of TCR cDNA was by 5'RACE template switching, which also added a universal primer site and UMIs. Via MiXCR, TCRdb re-called the 5' RACE reads, giving one row per CDR3 protein. This sample has about 58,000 distinct CDR3 sequences, with around 5.4% found just once. The J gene is TRBJ1-2, the V gene TRBV4-2; D gene unclear. Sequencing used PBMCs, either bulk or a sorted T-cell subset (CD4+, CD8+, memory, or dextramer-sorted; not recorded which), obtained on the day of the yellow fever booster vaccination. The clonotype was recovered from a young man who received the YFV17D yellow fever vaccine. The CDR3 loop reads CASSQVPGEAKDGYTF. CDR3 DNA: TGTGCCAGCAGCCAAGTTCCAGGTGAGGCGAAGGATGGCTACACCTTC.